This is a list of T cell receptor beta chains from one sample in a study of somatic mutations in cytotoxic T cells in rheumatoid arthritis. Produced via immunoSEQ multiplex PCR; TCRdb's table is partial and in-frame only. Of approximately 15,000 clones in the sample, over 70% were seen once. Sequencing was done on a sample of CD8+ T cells sorted from blood. The receptors were gathered from an adult with rheumatoid arthritis. The CDR3 runs from the conserved cysteine through the conserved F or W. D genes are given only for firm matches. Size is stated for part of the rows, as once, few or many counts, or as a class when the clone is expanded.

D | J | length | V | size | CDR3 | DNA
. | TRBJ2-1 | 16 | TRBV9 | . | CASSSQGGPSYNEQFF | TGTGCCAGCAGCTCCCAGGGGGGTCCCTCCTACAATGAGCAGTTCTTC
. | TRBJ1-1 | 17 | TRBV10-3 | . | CAISEEKVNPMDTEAFF | TGTGCCATCAGTGAGGAAAAGGTGAACCCCATGGACACTGAAGCTTTCTTT
. | TRBJ2-3 | 15 | TRBV6-6 | once | CASSSRGHRTDTQYF | TGTGCCAGCAGTTCCAGGGGACATCGCACAGATACGCAGTATTTT
. | TRBJ1-1 | 14 | TRBV5-5 | . | CASSLQLMNTEAFF | TGTGCCAGCAGCTTGCAGCTAATGAACACTGAAGCTTTCTTT
. | TRBJ2-7 | 13 | TRBV10-1 | . | CASSDGLSYEQYF | TGCGCCAGCAGTGACGGGTTATCCTACGAGCAGTACTTC
TRBD1 | TRBJ1-2 | 14 | TRBV18 | . | CASSLGQGTYGYTF | TGTGCCAGCTCATTGGGACAGGGGACCTATGGCTACACCTTC
. | TRBJ2-2 | 12 | TRBV12-5 | . | CASGFNSGELFF | TGTGCTAGTGGTTTCAACTCCGGGGAGCTGTTTTTT
. | TRBJ2-7 | 11 | TRBV27 | . | CASSNYHEQYF | TGTGCCAGCAGTAACTACCACGAGCAGTACTTC
. | TRBJ2-2 | 12 | TRBV29-1 | . | CSVVGTNGELFF | TGCAGCGTTGTGGGGACAAACGGGGAGCTGTTTTTT
TRBD1 | TRBJ1-5 | 14 | TRBV10-1 | . | CASPDRGCNQPQHF | TGCGCCAGCCCGGACAGGGGATGCAATCAGCCCCAGCATTTT
. | TRBJ2-5 | 15 | TRBV4-2 | . | CASSAGGGTQETQYF | TGTGCCAGCAGCGCCGGAGGAGGGACCCAAGAGACCCAGTACTTC
. | TRBJ1-5 | 13 | TRBV25-1 | . | CASRDLSNQPQHF | TGTGCCAGCAGGGACCTGAGCAATCAGCCCCAGCATTTT
TRBD1 | TRBJ2-7 | 13 | TRBV5-1 | . | CASSRDSAYEQYF | TGCGCCAGCTCCCGGGACAGCGCCTACGAGCAGTACTTC
. | TRBJ2-1 | 15 | TRBV6-1 | . | CASSDAGDRVNEQFF | TGTGCCAGCAGTGACGCGGGAGACAGGGTCAATGAGCAGTTCTTC
. | TRBJ2-1 | 16 | TRBV5-1 | . | CASSLGTGDSYNEQFF | TGCGCCAGCAGCTTGGGTACGGGGGACTCCTACAATGAGCAGTTCTTC
TRBD1 | TRBJ1-1 | 14 | TRBV27 | . | CASSLRGSVTEAFF | TGTGCCAGCAGTCTCAGGGGGTCGGTCACTGAAGCTTTCTTT
TRBD1 | TRBJ2-3 | 14 | TRBV10-3 | . | CAISGTGTEDTQYF | TGTGCCATCAGTGGGACAGGGACTGAAGATACGCAGTATTTT
TRBD1 | TRBJ1-2 | 15 | TRBV13 | . | CASSLGTGGDYGYTF | TGTGCCAGCAGCTTAGGGACAGGGGGCGACTATGGCTACACCTTC
. | TRBJ2-1 | 13 | TRBV14 | . | CASSQGLSSEQFF | TGTGCCAGCAGCCAAGGTTTGAGCAGTGAGCAGTTCTTC
. | TRBJ1-2 | 14 | TRBV2 | . | CARLYGAQKGGYTF | TGTGCCAGGTTATACGGGGCCCAGAAGGGAGGCTACACCTTC
. | TRBJ2-7 | 15 | TRBV14 | . | CASSQGGGSSYEQYF | TGTGCCAGCAGCCAAGGTGGAGGGAGCTCCTACGAGCAGTACTTC
. | TRBJ2-5 | 13 | TRBV29-1 | . | CSVDSEGQETQYF | TGCAGCGTTGATTCCGAAGGTCAAGAGACCCAGTACTTC
. | TRBJ1-6 | 16 | TRBV5-4 | . | CASSLPGASYNSPLHF | TGTGCCAGCAGCTTGCCAGGGGCCTCCTATAATTCACCCCTCCACTTT
TRBD1 | TRBJ2-7 | 15 | TRBV11-2 | few | CASSLTQGDSYEQYF | TGTGCCAGCAGCCTAACACAGGGGGACTCCTACGAGCAGTACTTC
. | TRBJ1-2 | 13 | TRBV19 | . | CASSIDRGYGYTF | TGTGCCAGTAGTATCGACAGAGGGTATGGCTACACCTTC
TRBD2 | TRBJ2-1 | 13 | TRBV2 | . | CASVGRGVPEQFF | TGTGCCAGCGTTGGACGGGGGGTCCCTGAGCAGTTCTTC
. | TRBJ1-1 | 11 | TRBV27 | . | CASSLRGIPFF | TGTGCCAGCAGTTTAAGAGGGATCCCTTTCTTT
. | TRBJ2-1 | 14 | TRBV2 | . | CARMTAGSYNEQFF | TGTGCCAGGATGACAGCCGGCTCCTACAATGAGCAGTTCTTC
TRBD1 | TRBJ2-7 | 15 | TRBV10-1 | . | CASSPGQSSSYEQYF | TGCGCCAGCAGTCCGGGACAGAGTAGCTCCTACGAGCAGTACTTC
. | TRBJ2-7 | 11 | TRBV2 | . | CAIILDYEQYF | TGTGCCATCATACTAGACTACGAGCAGTACTTC
. | TRBJ2-1 | 17 | TRBV2 | . | CASSYLPTGRPYNEQFF | TGTGCCAGCAGTTACCTACCGACAGGGAGGCCCTACAATGAGCAGTTCTTC
. | TRBJ2-3 | 15 | TRBV27 | . | CASSLWRSMADTQYF | TGTGCCAGCAGTTTATGGCGTAGCATGGCAGATACGCAGTATTTT
TRBD1 | TRBJ2-3 | 16 | TRBV5-1 | . | CASSLPGQGSQDTQYF | TGCGCCAGCAGCTTGCCGGGACAGGGTTCACAAGATACGCAGTATTTT
. | TRBJ2-5 | 16 | TRBV7-7 | . | CASSLEGGGGQETQYF | TGTGCCAGCAGCTTAGAGGGGGGTGGAGGGCAAGAGACCCAGTACTTC
TRBD1 | TRBJ1-1 | 14 | TRBV7-8 | . | CASSLRGQFTEAFF | TGTGCCAGCAGCTTAAGGGGACAGTTCACTGAAGCTTTCTTT
. | TRBJ2-1 | 11 | TRBV10-1 | . | CATEGEDRQFF | TGCGCCACCGAAGGGGAGGATCGGCAGTTCTTC
. | TRBJ1-1 | 12 | TRBV10-2 | . | CATKEMNTEAFF | TGCGCCACCAAGGAGATGAACACTGAAGCTTTCTTT
. | TRBJ1-1 | 16 | TRBV21-1 | . | CASSKWGGTDNTEAFF | TGTGCCAGCAGCAAATGGGGAGGGACGGATAACACTGAAGCTTTCTTT
. | TRBJ2-2 | 13 | TRBV6-5 | medium-sized | CASSSGWAGELFF | TGTGCCAGCAGTTCCGGCTGGGCCGGGGAGCTGTTTTTT
. | TRBJ2-1 | 16 | TRBV9 | few | CASSVAYTGSYNEQFF | TGTGCCAGCAGCGTAGCTTATACGGGCTCCTACAATGAGCAGTTCTTC
. | TRBJ2-1 | 15 | TRBV7-9 | . | CASSFGEGVYNEQFF | TGTGCCAGCAGCTTCGGTGAGGGAGTCTACAATGAGCAGTTCTTC
. | TRBJ2-2 | 14 | TRBV11-2 | once | CASSPGQNTGELFF | TGTGCCAGCAGTCCGGGACAAAACACCGGGGAGCTGTTTTTT
TRBD1 | TRBJ2-7 | 15 | TRBV6-6 | . | CASSFPRDRIYEQYF | TGTGCCAGCAGTTTCCCCCGGGACAGGATTTACGAGCAGTACTTC
. | TRBJ1-4 | 13 | TRBV11-2 | . | CATGDGLNEKLFF | TGTGCCACCGGGGACGGACTTAATGAAAAACTATTTTTT
. | TRBJ1-2 | 16 | TRBV4-1 | . | CASSQDVPAGRFGYTF | TGCGCCAGCAGCCAAGACGTCCCTGCGGGTCGTTTTGGCTACACCTTC
. | TRBJ1-2 | 14 | TRBV7-6 | . | CASSPGLQFYGYTF | TGTGCCAGCAGCCCCGGACTTCAATTCTATGGCTACACCTTC
. | TRBJ2-3 | 16 | TRBV28 | . | CASSLEGDGRTDTQYF | TGTGCCAGCAGTCTAGAGGGGGACGGGAGGACAGATACGCAGTATTTT
. | TRBJ2-5 | 13 | TRBV27 | . | CASSPGGGGTQYF | TGTGCCAGCAGTCCTGGGGGCGGCGGGACCCAGTACTTC
. | TRBJ1-1 | 12 | TRBV23-1 | once | CATRWYDTEAFF | TGCGCCACCCGATGGTACGACACTGAAGCTTTCTTT
. | TRBJ1-1 | 12 | TRBV7-9 | few | CASSGPNTEAFF | TGTGCCAGCAGCGGACCGAACACTGAAGCTTTCTTT
. | TRBJ1-2 | 12 | TRBV10-3 | . | CAIGAPSGGYTF | TGTGCCATCGGGGCCCCGTCGGGGGGCTACACCTTC
. | TRBJ2-1 | 13 | TRBV14 | . | CASSQVLGNEQFF | TGTGCCAGCAGCCAAGTCCTCGGAAATGAGCAGTTCTTC
TRBD2 | TRBJ2-1 | 15 | TRBV9 | . | CASSVSSGGVNEQFF | TGTGCCAGCAGCGTATCTAGCGGGGGGGTGAATGAGCAGTTCTTC
TRBD1 | TRBJ2-7 | 13 | TRBV11-2 | . | CASSTTGESEQYF | TGTGCCAGCAGCACGACAGGGGAAAGCGAGCAGTACTTC
TRBD1 | TRBJ2-5 | 14 | TRBV19 | few | CASTPGGQQETQYF | TGTGCCAGTACCCCAGGGGGTCAGCAAGAGACCCAGTACTTC
. | TRBJ2-1 | 16 | TRBV11-2 | . | CASVTSVDRAYNEQFF | TGTGCCAGCGTCACGTCCGTCGATCGTGCCTACAATGAGCAGTTCTTC
TRBD1 | TRBJ2-7 | 14 | TRBV7-3 | . | CASSLFGQGYEQYF | TGTGCCAGCAGCCTATTTGGACAGGGCTACGAGCAGTACTTC
TRBD1 | TRBJ1-5 | 15 | TRBV12-5 | . | CASGLTGGIPQPQHF | TGTGCTAGTGGTTTGACAGGGGGCATCCCGCAGCCCCAGCATTTT
. | TRBJ1-4 | 13 | TRBV27 | few | CASSLGTNEKLFF | TGTGCCAGCAGTTTAGGAACTAATGAAAAACTGTTTTTT
TRBD1 | TRBJ2-4 | 15 | TRBV28 | . | CASSSPRSQGDIQYF | TGTGCCAGCAGTTCTCCGCGCTCACAGGGGGACATTCAGTACTTC